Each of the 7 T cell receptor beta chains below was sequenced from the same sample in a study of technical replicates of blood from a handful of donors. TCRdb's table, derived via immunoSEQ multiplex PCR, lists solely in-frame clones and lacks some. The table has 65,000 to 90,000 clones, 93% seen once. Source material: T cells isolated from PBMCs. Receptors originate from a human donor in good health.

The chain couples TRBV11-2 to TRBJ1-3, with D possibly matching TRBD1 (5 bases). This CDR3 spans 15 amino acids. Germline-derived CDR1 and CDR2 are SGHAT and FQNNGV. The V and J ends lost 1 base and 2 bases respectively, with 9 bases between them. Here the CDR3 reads CASSLGRGPGNTIYF. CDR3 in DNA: TGTGCCAGCAGCTTAGGTAGGGGTCCTGGAAACACCATATATTTT.

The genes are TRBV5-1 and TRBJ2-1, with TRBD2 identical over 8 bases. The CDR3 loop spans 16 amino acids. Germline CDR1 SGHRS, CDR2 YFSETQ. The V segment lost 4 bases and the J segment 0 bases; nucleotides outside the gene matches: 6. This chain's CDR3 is CASSLLAASSYNEQFF. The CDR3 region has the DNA TGCGCCAGCAGCCTACTAGCGGCAAGCTCCTACAATGAGCAGTTCTTC.

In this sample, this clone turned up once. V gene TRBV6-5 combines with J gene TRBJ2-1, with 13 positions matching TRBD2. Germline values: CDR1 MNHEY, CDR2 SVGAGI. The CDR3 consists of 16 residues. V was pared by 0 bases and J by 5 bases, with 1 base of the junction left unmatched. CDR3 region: CASSYSGLAGDNEQFF. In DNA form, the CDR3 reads TGTGCCAGCAGTTACTCCGGACTAGCGGGAGACAATGAGCAGTTCTTC.

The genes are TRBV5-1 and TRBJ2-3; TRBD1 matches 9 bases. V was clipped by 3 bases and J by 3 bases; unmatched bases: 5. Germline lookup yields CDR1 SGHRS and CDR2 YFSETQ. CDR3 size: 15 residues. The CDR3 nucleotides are TGCGCCAGCAGCTACACAGGGGGCAGGACAGATACGCAGTATTTT. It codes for CASSYTGGRTDTQYF.

The CDR3 region is CASSRKSGSGETQYF. The CDR3 region has the DNA TGCGCCAGCAGCCGAAAAAGCGGGAGTGGGGAGACCCAGTACTTC. The chain has TRBV4-1 and TRBJ2-5; 8 nucleotides match TRBD2. The CDR3 consists of 15 residues. V gave up 4 bases and J gave up 5 bases; unmatched junction bases: 9. Germline CDR1 and CDR2: MGHRA and YSYEKL.

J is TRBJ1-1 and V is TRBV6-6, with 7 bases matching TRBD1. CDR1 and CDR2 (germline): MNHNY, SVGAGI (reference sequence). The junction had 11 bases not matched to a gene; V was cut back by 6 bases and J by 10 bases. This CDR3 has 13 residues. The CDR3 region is CASSPPGQIIAFF. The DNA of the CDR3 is TGTGCCAGCAGCCCCCCGGGACAGATCATAGCTTTCTTT.

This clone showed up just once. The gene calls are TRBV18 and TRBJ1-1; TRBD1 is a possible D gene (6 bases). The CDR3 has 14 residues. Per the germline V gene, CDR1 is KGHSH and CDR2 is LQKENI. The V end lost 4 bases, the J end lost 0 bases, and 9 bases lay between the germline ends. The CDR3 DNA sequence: TGTGCCAGCTCACGGGGGACAATGAACACTGAAGCTTTCTTT. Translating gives CASSRGTMNTEAFF.